This is a list of T cell receptor beta chains from one sample in a study of cytomegalovirus exposure and HLA in healthy donors. Clones were sequenced by immunoSEQ multiplex PCR, and TCRdb holds only the in-frame ones, with some missing. The data contain approximately 100,000 clones, about four fifths of them singletons. Sequences were obtained from PBMCs. Every receptor here comes from a female donor in good health and CMV-seropositive. Both conserved end residues are part of each CDR3. The D gene is left open where the match is weak. Clone size, where shown, is once, few, many, or a class for clones that have expanded.

>.|TRBV5-8|TRBD2|TRBJ2-1
TGTGCCAGCAGCCCCCTAGCGGGGAGCTCCTACAATGAGCAGTTCTTC
CASSPLAGSSYNEQFF
>.|TRBV6-4|TRBD1|TRBJ1-2
TGTGCCAGCAGTGACTTCCGGGACAGGGTGCGGAATGGCTACACCTTC
CASSDFRDRVRNGYTF
>.|TRBV7-2|TRBD1|TRBJ2-7
TGTGCCAGCAGCTCCAACAGGGGCGTCCTCTCCTACGAGCAGTACTTC
CASSSNRGVLSYEQYF
>.|TRBV19|TRBD1|TRBJ1-3
TGTGCCAGTAGTCTCGGACAGGGAAAAGGAAACACCATATATTTT
CASSLGQGKGNTIYF
>.|TRBV11-2|.|TRBJ2-7
TGTGCCAGCAACTCACTCCAGGGAGGTGTTCCCGAGCAGTACTTC
CASNSLQGGVPEQYF
>.|TRBV5-6|TRBD1|TRBJ1-2
TGTGCCAGCAGCGACAGGGCCTATGGCTACACCTTC
CASSDRAYGYTF
>.|TRBV15|.|TRBJ1-4
TGTGCCACCAGCAGTTTGGGGGGGGGCTCGGGTGAAAAACTGTTTTTT
CATSSLGGGSGEKLFF
>.|TRBV25-1|TRBD2|TRBJ2-1
TGTGCCAGCAGTGACCCTGGACTAGCGGGAGACCGCTACAATGAGCAGTTCTTC
CASSDPGLAGDRYNEQFF
>once|TRBV5-1|TRBD1|TRBJ2-6
TGCGCCAGCAGTGGACAGGTGTCGCCAGGGGCCAACGGCCTGACTTTC
CASSGQVSPGANGLTF
>few|TRBV4-2|.|TRBJ2-3
TGTGCCAGCAGCCAAGACCCGACTAGGGGCACAGATACGCAGTATTTT
CASSQDPTRGTDTQYF
>.|TRBV7-9|.|TRBJ2-7
TGTTCCAGCAGCCCCCCCCAAGCGGGCTACGAGCAGTACTTC
CSSSPPQAGYEQYF
>.|TRBV19|TRBD1|TRBJ1-5
TGTGCCAGTAGTACCCCGGGACAGGGGGATTATCAGCCCCAGCATTTT
CASSTPGQGDYQPQHF
>.|TRBV28|.|TRBJ1-1
TGTGCCATCAGTTTATGGTCCAGGGTGAACACTGAAGCTTTCTTT
CAISLWSRVNTEAFF
>few|TRBV6-1|TRBD1|TRBJ1-5
TGTGCCAGCAGCGCCGGGACAGGGGGTTATCAGCCCCAGCATTTT
CASSAGTGGYQPQHF
>once|TRBV5-4|TRBD1|TRBJ2-5
TGTGCCAGCAGCTCCCAGGGGGTAGGGGAGACCCAGTACTTC
CASSSQGVGETQYF
>.|TRBV4-1|TRBD1|TRBJ1-3
TGCGCCAGCAGCCTCCTAGACAGGGGGCCTGGAAACACCATATATTTT
CASSLLDRGPGNTIYF
>.|TRBV4-3|TRBD2|TRBJ2-1
TGCGCCAGCAGCCAAGATAGCAGCGGGGGAGCCTACAATGAGCAGTTCTTC
CASSQDSSGGAYNEQFF
>once|TRBV6-1|TRBD2|TRBJ2-3
TGTGCCAGCAGTGAAGAACTAGCGGGGGGCCCGCTGGATACGCAGTATTTT
CASSEELAGGPLDTQYF
>once|TRBV5-1|.|TRBJ2-7
TGCGCCAGCAGCTTGGCCGGGGGTATCTACGAGCAGTACTTC
CASSLAGGIYEQYF
>.|TRBV7-2|.|TRBJ2-1
TGTGCCAGCAGCTTAACACCAACCTCCTACAATGAGCAGTTCTTC
CASSLTPTSYNEQFF
>.|TRBV30|TRBD1|TRBJ2-7
TGTGCCTGGAACCCACAGGGGTACGAGCAGTACTTC
CAWNPQGYEQYF
>.|TRBV5-4|TRBD2|TRBJ2-7
TGTGCCAGCAGCTCGGGGGGGGCTAGCGGGAGGGTTGCGTACCTCTACGAGCAGTACTTC
CASSSGGASGRVAYLYEQYF
>once|TRBV7-2|.|TRBJ1-2
TGTGCCAGCAGCTTAGGCCTCAGGGGAAGTAACTATGGCTACACCTTC
CASSLGLRGSNYGYTF
>.|TRBV7-2|.|TRBJ1-5
TGTGCCAGCAGCTTTGGTGGGGCGCGCAATCAGCCCCAGCATTTT
CASSFGGARNQPQHF
>.|TRBV7-2|.|TRBJ2-1
TGTGCCAGCAGCTTAGATCTAGCTATCGATGAGCAGTTCTTC
CASSLDLAIDEQFF
>.|TRBV5-1|TRBD2|TRBJ2-5
TGCGCCAGCAGCTCGGGTAGCGGGGACCAAGAGACCCAGTACTTC
CASSSGSGDQETQYF
>few|TRBV5-6|.|TRBJ2-3
TGTGCCAGCAGCTTGGCCCTTATGCGGGGGCTAGATACGCAGTATTTT
CASSLALMRGLDTQYF
>.|TRBV9|TRBD1|TRBJ2-3
TGTGCCAGCAGCGCCAGGGGGGATACGCAGTATTTT
CASSARGDTQYF
>once|TRBV19|TRBD2|TRBJ2-7
TGTGCCAGTAGTACTCCCGGGTCGGGGGGCTACGAGCAGTACTTC
CASSTPGSGGYEQYF
>few|TRBV4-2|.|TRBJ1-1
TGTGCCAGCAGCCAAGGGGCAGAAGATATGAACACTGAAGCTTTCTTT
CASSQGAEDMNTEAFF
>.|TRBV19|TRBD1|TRBJ1-6
TGTGCCAGTAGTGCCGGACAGGGCCCTAGTTCACCCCTCCACTTT
CASSAGQGPSSPLHF
>.|TRBV7-2|TRBD2|TRBJ2-7
TGTGCCAGCAGCCCACCACTGTGGGGGGGGGACGGTTCCTACGAGCAGTACTTC
CASSPPLWGGDGSYEQYF
>few|TRBV9|.|TRBJ1-2
TGTGCCAGCCAGGGTTATAGGTATGGCTACACCTTC
CASQGYRYGYTF
>.|TRBV4-2|.|TRBJ1-5
TGTGCCAGCAGCCACGCGAATCAGCCCCAGCATTTT
CASSHANQPQHF
>.|TRBV19|.|TRBJ1-1
TGTGCCAGTAGTATAGAAGGGAGATTGAACACTGAAGCTTTCTTT
CASSIEGRLNTEAFF
>.|TRBV10-1|.|TRBJ2-3
TGCGCCAGCAGCGACGGGCAGGGGACAGATACGCAGTATTTT
CASSDGQGTDTQYF
>.|TRBV6-6|TRBD1|TRBJ2-7
TGTGCCAGCAGTTCCCGATTTGACAGGGTACCCTACGAGCAGTACTTC
CASSSRFDRVPYEQYF
>.|TRBV7-2|.|TRBJ1-1
TGTGCCAGCAGCCTTGACAGGCATGAAGCTTTCTTT
CASSLDRHEAFF
>.|TRBV30|.|TRBJ2-2
TGTGCCTGGAGCCCGCCAACAATGCCACGCACCGGGGAGCTGTTTTTT
CAWSPPTMPRTGELFF
>.|TRBV18|TRBD2|TRBJ2-7
TGTGCCAGCTCACCTCGAGGACTAGCGGGACCTTCCTACGAGCAGTACTTC
CASSPRGLAGPSYEQYF
>once|TRBV2|.|TRBJ2-7
TGTGCCAGCAGTGGGACTGATTATCGACACGAGCAGTACTTC
CASSGTDYRHEQYF
>.|TRBV15|TRBD2|TRBJ2-7
TGTGCCACCAGCACCGGTAGGACTAGCGTATCCTACGAGCAGTACTTC
CATSTGRTSVSYEQYF
>.|TRBV7-8|TRBD1|TRBJ2-2
TGTGCCAGCAGCTTCACAGGGGTCGGGGAGCTGTTTTTT
CASSFTGVGELFF
>.|TRBV4-2|.|TRBJ1-1
TGTGCCAGCAGCCAACTACAGGGTATGAACACTGAAGCTTTCTTT
CASSQLQGMNTEAFF
>.|TRBV7-9|.|TRBJ2-1
TGTGCCAGCAGCTTAGCGCGTGAGCAGTTCTTC
CASSLAREQFF
>.|TRBV27|.|TRBJ2-4
TGTGCCAGCAGTTTAGGGGCTCCGAGACCCAAAAACAGTCAGTACTTC
CASSLGAPRPKNSQYF
>.|TRBV5-6|TRBD2|TRBJ2-1
TGTGCCAGCAGCCAGACACGGACTAGCGCTTTATCCTACAATGAGCAGTTCTTC
CASSQTRTSALSYNEQFF
>.|TRBV7-9|.|TRBJ1-1
TGTGCCAGCAGCTTACGGGGACACCTAAGTGGGACTGAAGCTTTCTTT
CASSLRGHLSGTEAFF
>.|TRBV10-3|TRBD1|TRBJ2-7
TGTGCCATCAGTGACCCTGGGACAGGGAAAAGCTACGAGCAGTACTTC
CAISDPGTGKSYEQYF
>few|TRBV5-5|TRBD1|TRBJ1-1
TGTGCCAGCAGCTTTGGACAGGCGAACACTGAAGCTTTCTTT
CASSFGQANTEAFF
>once|TRBV5-1|TRBD2|TRBJ2-3
TGCGCCAGCCGGCTAGCGGGGATCACAGATACGCAGTATTTT
CASRLAGITDTQYF